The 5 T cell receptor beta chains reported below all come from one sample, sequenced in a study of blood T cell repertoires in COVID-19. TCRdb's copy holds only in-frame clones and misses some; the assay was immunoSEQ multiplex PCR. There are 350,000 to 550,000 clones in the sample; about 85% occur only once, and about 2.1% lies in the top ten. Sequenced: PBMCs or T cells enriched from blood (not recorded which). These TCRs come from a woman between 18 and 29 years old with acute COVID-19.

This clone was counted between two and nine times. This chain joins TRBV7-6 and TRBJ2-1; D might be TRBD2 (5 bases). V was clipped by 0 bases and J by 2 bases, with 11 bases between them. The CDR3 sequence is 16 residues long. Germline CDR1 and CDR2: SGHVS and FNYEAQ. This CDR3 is CASSLAVSEAYNEQFF. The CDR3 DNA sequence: TGTGCCAGCAGCTTAGCGGTTAGCGAAGCCTACAATGAGCAGTTCTTC.

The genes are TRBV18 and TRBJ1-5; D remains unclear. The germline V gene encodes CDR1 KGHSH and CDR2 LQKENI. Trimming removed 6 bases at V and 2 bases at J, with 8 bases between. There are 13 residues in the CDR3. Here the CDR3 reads CASSIEGNQPQHF. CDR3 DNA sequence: TGTGCCAGCTCCATAGAGGGCAATCAGCCCCAGCATTTT. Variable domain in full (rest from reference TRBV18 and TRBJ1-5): NAGVMQNPRHLVRRRGQEARLRCSPMKGHSHVYWYRQLPEEGLKFMVYLQKENIIDESGMPKERFSAEFPKEGPSILRIQQVVRGDSAAYFCASSIEGNQPQHFGDGTRLSIL.

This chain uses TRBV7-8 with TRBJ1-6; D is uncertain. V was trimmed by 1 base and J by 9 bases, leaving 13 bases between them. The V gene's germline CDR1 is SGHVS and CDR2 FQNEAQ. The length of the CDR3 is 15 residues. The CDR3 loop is CASSLVDGGSSPLHF. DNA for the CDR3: TGTGCCAGCAGCTTAGTCGATGGTGGTAGTTCACCCCTCCACTTT.

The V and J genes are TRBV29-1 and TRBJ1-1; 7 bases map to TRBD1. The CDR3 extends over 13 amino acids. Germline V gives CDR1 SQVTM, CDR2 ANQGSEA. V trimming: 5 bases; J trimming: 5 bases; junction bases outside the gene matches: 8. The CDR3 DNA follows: TGCAGCGTTAATAAGGGGGCGCGTACTGAAGCTTTCTTT. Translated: CSVNKGARTEAFF.

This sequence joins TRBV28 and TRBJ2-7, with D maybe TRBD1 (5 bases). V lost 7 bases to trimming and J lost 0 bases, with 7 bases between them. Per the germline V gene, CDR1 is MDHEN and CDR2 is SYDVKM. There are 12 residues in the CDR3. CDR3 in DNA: TGTGCCAGCACTGACAGCTCCTACGAGCAGTACTTC. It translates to CASTDSSYEQYF. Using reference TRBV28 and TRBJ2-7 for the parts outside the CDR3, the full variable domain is DVKVTQSSRYLVKRTGEKVFLECVQDMDHENMFWYRQDPGLGLRLIYFSYDVKMKEKGDIPEGYSVSREKKERFSLILESASTNQTSMYLCASTDSSYEQYFGPGTRLTVT.